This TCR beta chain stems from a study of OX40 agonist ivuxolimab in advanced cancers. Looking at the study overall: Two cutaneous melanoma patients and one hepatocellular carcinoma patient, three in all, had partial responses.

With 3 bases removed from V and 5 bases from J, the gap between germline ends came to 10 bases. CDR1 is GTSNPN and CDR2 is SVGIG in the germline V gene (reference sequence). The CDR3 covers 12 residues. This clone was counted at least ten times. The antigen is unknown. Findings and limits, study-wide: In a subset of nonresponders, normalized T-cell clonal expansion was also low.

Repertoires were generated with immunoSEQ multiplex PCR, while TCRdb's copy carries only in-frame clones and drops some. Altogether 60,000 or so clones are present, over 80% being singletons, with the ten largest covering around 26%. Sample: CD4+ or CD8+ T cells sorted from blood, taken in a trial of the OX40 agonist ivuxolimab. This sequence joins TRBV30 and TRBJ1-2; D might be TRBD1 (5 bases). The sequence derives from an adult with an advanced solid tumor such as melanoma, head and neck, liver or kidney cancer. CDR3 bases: TGTGCCTGGAGCCCGGGACTATATGGCTACACCTTC. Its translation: CAWSPGLYGYTF.